This passage covers 20 T cell receptor beta chains from one sample sequenced in a study of blood T cells in healthy people across ages. Primed by a sample-barcoded 5' primer and a J-beta primer mix, a second PCR proceeded for 7 to 11 cycles. TCRdb reprocessed the 5' RACE reads via MiXCR and lists one record per CDR3 protein. The sample consists of 700,000 to 900,000 distinct CDR3 sequences, roughly 50% of them appearing once. Material: blood. These TCRs come from a man older than 75 in good health.

The chain joins TRBV25-1 to TRBJ1-6; 8 positions match TRBD1. This CDR3 contains 13 residues. Germline trimming cut 6 bases from V and 10 bases from J; bases unmatched to any gene: 5. Per germline, CDR1 MGHDK and CDR2 SYGVNS. The CDR3 loop reads CASRGTGNSPLHF. As DNA, the CDR3 is TGTGCCAGCAGAGGGACAGGCAACTCACCCCTCCACTTT.

A word on this clonotype: The junction departs from the called germline gene at one end, perhaps through a read error. CDR3 amino acids: CASSVAPGLGSSSYNEQFF. CDR3 in DNA: TGTGCTAGCAGCGTAGCCCCGGGACTAGGCTCCAGCTCCTACAATGAGCAGTTCTTC. This chain joins TRBV9 and TRBJ2-1; TRBD2 matches at 8 bases. CDR1 and CDR2 from the germline V gene are SGDLS and YYNGEE. The CDR3 consists of 19 residues.

This clonotype turned up a few times. The rearrangement links TRBV5-1 to TRBJ2-5; D is possibly TRBD1 or TRBD2 (5 bases each). Trimming removed 4 bases at V and 0 bases at J, with 10 bases between. The germline V gene encodes CDR1 SGHRS and CDR2 YFSETQ. The CDR3 has 14 residues. This CDR3 reads CASSRDGDQETQYF. DNA for the CDR3: TGCGCCAGCAGCCGGGACGGGGACCAAGAGACCCAGTACTTC.

Here the CDR3 DNA reads TGCGCCAGCAGCTCGGATGTGTCTGGGAAACTGTTTTTT. Translated, it gives CASSSDVSGKLFF. The chain links TRBV5-1 to TRBJ1-4; D remains ambiguous. The V gene lost 3 bases and the J gene lost 11 bases, with 14 bases spanning the gap. Germline CDR1 is SGHRS and CDR2 is YFSETQ. The CDR3 is made up of 13 amino acids.

This clonotype was seen only a few times. The rearrangement uses TRBV5-1 and TRBJ2-5; weak D call: TRBD2 (5 bases). The CDR3 runs to 14 residues. V lost 0 bases and J 7 bases, leaving 13 bases between the germline ends. Germline CDR1 is SGHRS and CDR2 is YFSETQ. The CDR3 DNA follows: TGCGCCAGCAGCTTGGGGACGGGAACTGGGACCCAGTACTTC. Amino acids: CASSLGTGTGTQYF. Full variable domain (remainder filled in from reference TRBV5-1 and TRBJ2-5): KAGVTQTPRYLIKTRGQQVTLSCSPISGHRSVSWYQQTPGQGLQFLFEYFSETQRNKGNFPGRFSGRQFSNSRSEMNVSTLELGDSALYLCASSLGTGTGTQYFGPGTRLLVL.

DNA for the CDR3: TGTGCCAGCAGCTTGGACAAGTCGTACACTGAAGCTTTCTTT. It yields the protein CASSLDKSYTEAFF. The gene calls are TRBV11-2 and TRBJ1-1; D may be TRBD1 (5 bases). Trimming left V 3 bases short and J 3 bases short, with 11 bases between. CDR3 size: 14 residues. Germline V CDR1 and CDR2: SGHAT, FQNNGV.

This chain connects TRBV3-1 to TRBJ1-2, with D possibly being TRBD1 (5 bases). V lost 0 bases and J lost 4, with 15 bases in between. The V gene's germline CDR1 is LGHDT and CDR2 YNNKEL (reference sequence). The length of the CDR3 is 16 residues. DNA of the CDR3: TGTGCCAGCAGCCAAGAGGGGACTCTCGACCTCTATGGCTACACCTTC. This translates into CASSQEGTLDLYGYTF.

The count of this clonotype is one. The V gene is TRBV10-3, the J gene TRBJ1-2; 7 positions match TRBD1. Germline CDR1 is ENHRY and CDR2 is SYGVKD. The CDR3 runs to 13 residues. The V and J ends lost 11 bases and 0 bases, in that order; junction bases with no gene match: 6. CDR3 in DNA: TGTGCCGCGGGACAGAGCTCTAACTATGGCTACACCTTC. This encodes CAAGQSSNYGYTF.

This clonotype was counted between two and nine times. V gene TRBV2 combines with J gene TRBJ2-3; TRBD1 agrees at 7 bases. The V gene's germline CDR1 is SNHLY and CDR2 FYNNEI. This CDR3 is 15 amino acids long. The J segment lost 1 base and the V segment lost 1 base, leaving 2 bases of the junction unmatched. Here the CDR3 DNA reads TGTGCCAGCAGTGAAGACAGGGGCGGCACAGATACGCAGTATTTT. This translates into CASSEDRGGTDTQYF.

The rearrangement joins TRBV2 to TRBJ2-4; D is possibly TRBD2 (6 bases). The closer fit of TRBJ2-7 to the DNA end suggests the J call may be wrong. The CDR3 covers 14 residues. Per the germline V gene, CDR1 is SNHLY and CDR2 is FYNNEI. CDR3 DNA: TGTGCCAGCAGCCGAGGGACTCAGCCTTACGAGCAGTACTTC. It translates to CASSRGTQPYEQYF.

The rearrangement uses TRBV20-1 and TRBJ2-3; D not certain. Trimming stripped 2 bases from V and 3 bases from J, with 9 bases between. The V gene's germline CDR1 is DFQATT and CDR2 SNEGSKA (reference sequence). The CDR3 contains 13 residues. This CDR3 reads CSARKPGTDTQYF. The CDR3 bases are TGCAGTGCTAGAAAACCCGGGACAGATACGCAGTATTTT.

In its sample, this clonotype was seen a few times. This chain joins TRBV24-1 and TRBJ2-5; D gene unclear. Between the trimmed V and J ends, which lost 3 bases and 9 bases, there was a span of 10 bases. CDR1 KGHDR and CDR2 SFDVKD come from the germline V gene. This CDR3 is built from 12 residues. CDR3 sequence: CATSDTRSSQYF. In DNA, the CDR3 is TGTGCCACCAGTGATACCCGGAGTTCCCAGTACTTC.

This clonotype was seen a handful of times. This chain uses TRBV18 with TRBJ2-4; D uncertain. The end of the DNA aligns better with TRBJ2-5, so the J call may be wrong. Germline V CDR1 and CDR2: KGHSH, LQKENI. The CDR3 length is 16 residues. The CDR3 bases are TGTGCCAGCTCAACCATCATGGTTGGAGCCGGGGAGACCCAGTACTTC. Translated, it gives CASSTIMVGAGETQYF.

This clonotype was observed a few times. The gene calls are TRBV5-4 and TRBJ2-4, with TRBD2 matching 9 bases. The J call may be wrong; the DNA end is better matched by TRBJ2-7. CDR3 length: 16 amino acids. Germline-derived CDR1 and CDR2 are SGHNT and YYREEE (reference sequence). The CDR3 sequence is CASSRDLAGWGNEQYF. As DNA, the CDR3 is TGTGCCAGCAGCCGAGATCTAGCGGGATGGGGGAACGAGCAGTACTTC.

A single count supports this clonotype. V usage is TRBV5-1 and J usage is TRBJ1-6; unclear D gene. V was pared by 5 bases and J by 1 base, with 28 bases between. This CDR3 is built from 21 residues. Germline values: CDR1 SGHRS, CDR2 YFSETQ. CDR3 protein: CASSPVPRRGGQGSYNSPLHF. The CDR3 DNA is TGCGCCAGCAGTCCTGTCCCACGACGCGGCGGGCAAGGGTCCTATAATTCACCCCTCCACTTT.

V is TRBV20-1 and J is TRBJ1-6, with unresolved D. The CDR3 is 13 residues long. Germline V CDR1 and CDR2: DFQATT, SNEGSKA (reference sequence). Trimming cost V 5 bases and J 15 bases, with 20 bases left between them. This chain's CDR3 is CSAPALPGPDLHF. The CDR3 DNA reads TGCAGTGCTCCCGCCCTCCCTGGCCCAGACCTCCACTTT.

This clonotype was counted between two and nine times. The CDR3 DNA sequence: TGTGCCATCAGTGAATCGGACCAACCCTACGAGCAGTACTTC. It yields the protein CAISESDQPYEQYF. The chain combines TRBV10-3 with TRBJ2-7; unclear D gene. This CDR3 comprises 14 residues. CDR1 and CDR2 (germline): ENHRY, SYGVKD. The V end lost 3 bases, the J end lost 2 bases, and 11 bases lay between the germline ends.

J is TRBJ2-7 and V is TRBV5-6, with TRBD1 identical over 9 bases. J lost 2 bases, V lost 4 bases, and 10 bases had no gene match. From germline, CDR1 is SGHDT and CDR2 YYEEEE. The CDR3 totals 16 residues. This CDR3 reads CASSAGTGLGAYEQYF. In nucleotides, the CDR3 is TGTGCCAGCAGCGCAGGGACAGGGCTGGGAGCCTACGAGCAGTACTTC.

The V gene is TRBV12-3 or TRBV12-4, the J gene TRBJ1-4, with D unclear. This CDR3 region has 16 residues. The V gene lost 6 bases and the J gene lost 6 bases, with 20 bases spanning the gap. The CDR3 loop reads CASSSRRVANDEKLFF. DNA for the CDR3: TGTGCCAGCAGCTCGAGGCGGGTGGCGAACGATGAAAAACTGTTTTTT.

The genes are TRBV12-3 or TRBV12-4 and TRBJ1-5; D gene unclear. The CDR3 extends over 16 amino acids. V dropped 1 base and J dropped 4 bases, with 14 bases sitting between them. CDR3 sequence: CASSLVTRDGNQPQHF. DNA for the CDR3: TGTGCCAGCAGTTTAGTAACCCGGGATGGGAATCAGCCCCAGCATTTT.